This entry concerns a single T cell receptor beta chain. The antigen is not known. This record comes from a study of Graves' ophthalmopathy and Graves' hyperthyroidism. Overall study findings and caveats: Classification of ophthalmopathy versus stable hyperthyroidism by a 13-signature model yielded 85% to 90% sensitivity and around 80% specificity.

Amplification of TCR beta CDR3 regions used RNA transcripts. The library came from an HTBI-primed first-round RT-PCR and a second-round multiplex PCR. Via MiXCR, TCRdb re-called the multiplex PCR reads, giving one row per CDR3 protein. The data hold about 640,000 distinct CDR3 sequences, with over 40% observed a single time. Certain patients were not enrolled. These were patients with other autoimmune diseases, uncontrolled infections, pregnancy or lactation. This sequence was found in an adult man with Graves' ophthalmopathy. The sequenced sample was peripheral blood.

In DNA, the CDR3 is TGTGCCAGCAGCTCACCACAGGATTCCACTGAAGCTTTCTTT. It codes for CASSSPQDSTEAFF. The chain joins TRBV11-1 to TRBJ1-1, with a tentative D call TRBD1 (5 bases). CDR1 is SGHAT, CDR2 FQDESV, per germline (reference sequence). V dropped 4 bases and J dropped 4 bases, with 13 bases sitting between them. The length of the CDR3 is 14 residues.